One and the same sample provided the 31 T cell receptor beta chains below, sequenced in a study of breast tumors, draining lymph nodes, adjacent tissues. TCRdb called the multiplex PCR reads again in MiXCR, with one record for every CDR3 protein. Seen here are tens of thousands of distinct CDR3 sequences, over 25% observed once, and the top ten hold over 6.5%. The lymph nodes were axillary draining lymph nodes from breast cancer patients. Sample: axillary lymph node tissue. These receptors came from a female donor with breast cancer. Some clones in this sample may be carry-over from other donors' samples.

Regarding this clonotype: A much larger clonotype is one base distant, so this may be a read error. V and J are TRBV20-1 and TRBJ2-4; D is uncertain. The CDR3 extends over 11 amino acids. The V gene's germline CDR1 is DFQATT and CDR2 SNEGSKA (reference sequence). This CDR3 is CSATHVGIQSF. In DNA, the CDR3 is TGCAGTGCTACGCATGTTGGCATTCAGTCCTTC.

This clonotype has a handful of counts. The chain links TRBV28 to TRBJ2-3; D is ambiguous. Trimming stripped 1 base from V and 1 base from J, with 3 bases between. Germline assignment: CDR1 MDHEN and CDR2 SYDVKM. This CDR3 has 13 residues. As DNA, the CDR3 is TGTGCCAGCAGTTTATCTGGCACAGATACGCAGTATTTT. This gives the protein CASSLSGTDTQYF.

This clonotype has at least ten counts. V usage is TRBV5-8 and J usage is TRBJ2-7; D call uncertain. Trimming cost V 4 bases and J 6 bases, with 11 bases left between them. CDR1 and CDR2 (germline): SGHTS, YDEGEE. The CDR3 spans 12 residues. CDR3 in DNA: TGTGCCAGCAGCCTCCTGGGCGGCGAGCAGTACTTC. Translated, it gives CASSLLGGEQYF.

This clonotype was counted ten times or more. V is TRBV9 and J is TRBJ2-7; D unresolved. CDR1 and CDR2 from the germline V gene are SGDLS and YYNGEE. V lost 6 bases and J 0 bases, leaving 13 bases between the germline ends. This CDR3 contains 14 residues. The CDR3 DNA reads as TGTGCCAGCACCCAAGGGCTTAGCTCCTACGAGCAGTACTTC. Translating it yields CASTQGLSSYEQYF. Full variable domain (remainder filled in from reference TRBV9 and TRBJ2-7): DSGVTQTPKHLITATGQRVTLRCSPRSGDLSVYWYQQSLDQGLQFLIQYYNGEERAKGNILERFSAQQFPDLHSELNLSSLELGDSALYFCASTQGLSSYEQYFGPGTRLTVT.

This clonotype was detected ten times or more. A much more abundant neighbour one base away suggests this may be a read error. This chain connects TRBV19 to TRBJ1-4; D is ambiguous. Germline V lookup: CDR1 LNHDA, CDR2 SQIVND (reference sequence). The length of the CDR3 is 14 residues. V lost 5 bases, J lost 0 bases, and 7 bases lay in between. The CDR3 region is CASSLTATNEKLFF. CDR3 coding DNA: TGTGCCAGTAGTCTAACAGCAACTAATGAAAAACTGTTTTTT. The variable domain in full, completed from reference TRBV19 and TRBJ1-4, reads DGGITQSPKYLFRKEGQNVTLSCEQNLNHDAMYWYRQDPGQGLRLIYYSQIVNDFQKGDIAEGYSVSREKKESFPLTVTSAQKNPTAFYLCASSLTATNEKLFFGSGTQLSVL.

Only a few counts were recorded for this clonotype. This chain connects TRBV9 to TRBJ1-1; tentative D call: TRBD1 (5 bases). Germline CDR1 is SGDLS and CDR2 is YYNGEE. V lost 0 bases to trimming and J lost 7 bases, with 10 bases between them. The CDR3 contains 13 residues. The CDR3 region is CASSVAARGEAFF. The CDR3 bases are TGTGCCAGCAGCGTAGCGGCAAGGGGTGAAGCTTTCTTT.

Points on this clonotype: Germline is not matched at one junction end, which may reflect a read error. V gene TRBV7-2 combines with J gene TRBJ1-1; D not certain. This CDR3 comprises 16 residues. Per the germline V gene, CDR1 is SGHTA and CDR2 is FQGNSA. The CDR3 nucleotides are TGTGCCAGCAGCCCCCCTCAAGGAGCCATGAACACTGAACCTTTCTTT. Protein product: CASSPPQGAMNTEPFF.

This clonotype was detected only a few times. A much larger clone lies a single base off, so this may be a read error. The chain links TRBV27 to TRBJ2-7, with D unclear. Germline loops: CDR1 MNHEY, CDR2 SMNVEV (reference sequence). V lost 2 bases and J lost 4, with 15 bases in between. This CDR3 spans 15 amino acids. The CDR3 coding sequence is TGTGCCAGCAGTTTAATTTACGGCCTGGCGTACGAGCAGTACTTC. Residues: CASSLIYGLAYEQYF.

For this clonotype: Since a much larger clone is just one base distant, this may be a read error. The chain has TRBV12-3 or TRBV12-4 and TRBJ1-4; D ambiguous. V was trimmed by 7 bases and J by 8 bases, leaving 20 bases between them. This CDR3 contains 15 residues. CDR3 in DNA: TGTGCCAGCATTTTTAATTGGGCCCCGGGGGAAAAACTGTTTTTT. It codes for CASIFNWAPGEKLFF.

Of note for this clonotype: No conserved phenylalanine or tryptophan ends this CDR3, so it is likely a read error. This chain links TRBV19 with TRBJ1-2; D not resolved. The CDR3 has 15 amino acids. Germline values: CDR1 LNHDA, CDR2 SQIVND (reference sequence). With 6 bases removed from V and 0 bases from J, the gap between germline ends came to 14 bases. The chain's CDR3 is CASSPDDGSNYGYTP. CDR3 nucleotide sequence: TGTGCCAGTAGCCCAGACGACGGATCTAACTATGGCTACACCCCC.

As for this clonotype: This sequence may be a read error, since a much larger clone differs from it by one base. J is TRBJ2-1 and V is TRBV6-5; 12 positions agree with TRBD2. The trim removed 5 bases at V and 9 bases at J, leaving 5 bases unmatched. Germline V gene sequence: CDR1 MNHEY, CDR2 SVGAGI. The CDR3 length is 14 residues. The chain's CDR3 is CASSQLAGGFEQFF. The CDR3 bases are TGTGCCAGCAGTCAACTAGCGGGAGGTTTTGAGCAGTTCTTC.

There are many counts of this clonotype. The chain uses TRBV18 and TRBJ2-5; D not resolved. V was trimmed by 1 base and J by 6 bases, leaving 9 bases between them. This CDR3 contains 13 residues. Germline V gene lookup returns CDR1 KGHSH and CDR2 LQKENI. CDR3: CASSPQKVKTQYF. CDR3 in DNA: TGTGCCAGCTCACCACAAAAAGTAAAGACCCAGTACTTC. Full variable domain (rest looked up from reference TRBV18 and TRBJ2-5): NAGVMQNPRHLVRRRGQEARLRCSPMKGHSHVYWYRQLPEEGLKFMVYLQKENIIDESGMPKERFSAEFPKEGPSILRIQQVVRGDSAAYFCASSPQKVKTQYFGPGTRLLVL.

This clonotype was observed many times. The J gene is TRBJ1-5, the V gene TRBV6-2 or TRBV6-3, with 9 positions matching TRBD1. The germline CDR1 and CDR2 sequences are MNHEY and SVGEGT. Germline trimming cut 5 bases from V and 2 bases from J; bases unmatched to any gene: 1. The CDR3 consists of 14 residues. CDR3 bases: TGTGCCAGCAGTCGGACAGGGGGCAATCAGCCCCAGCATTTT. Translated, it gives CASSRTGGNQPQHF.

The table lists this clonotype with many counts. CDR3 region: CASSFTGGRRNEQFF. The CDR3 coding sequence is TGTGCCAGCAGTTTTACGGGAGGGAGGCGGAATGAGCAGTTCTTC. J is TRBJ2-1 and V is TRBV27; 8 nucleotides agree with TRBD2. The V and J ends lost 3 bases and 7 bases, in that order; junction bases with no gene match: 8. Germline assignment: CDR1 MNHEY and CDR2 SMNVEV (reference sequence). This CDR3 comprises 15 residues.

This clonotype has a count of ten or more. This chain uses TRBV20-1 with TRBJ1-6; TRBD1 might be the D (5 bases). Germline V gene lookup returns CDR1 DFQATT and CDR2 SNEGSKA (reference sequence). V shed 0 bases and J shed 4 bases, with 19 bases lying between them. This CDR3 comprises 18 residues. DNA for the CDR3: TGCAGTGCTAGAGATGGGGCCAGGGAGGGAGAGTATAATTCACCCCTCCACTTT. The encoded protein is CSARDGAREGEYNSPLHF.

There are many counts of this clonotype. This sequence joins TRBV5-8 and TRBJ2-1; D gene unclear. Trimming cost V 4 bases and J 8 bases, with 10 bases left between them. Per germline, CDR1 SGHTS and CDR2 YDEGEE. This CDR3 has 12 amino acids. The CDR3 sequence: CASSRVRDEQFF. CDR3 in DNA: TGTGCCAGCAGCCGGGTACGGGATGAGCAGTTCTTC.

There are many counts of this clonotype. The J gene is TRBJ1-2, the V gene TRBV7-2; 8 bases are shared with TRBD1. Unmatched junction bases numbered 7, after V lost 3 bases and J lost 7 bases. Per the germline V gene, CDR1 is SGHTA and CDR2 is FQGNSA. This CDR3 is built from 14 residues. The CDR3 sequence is CASSFGRGRGGYTF. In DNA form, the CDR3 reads TGTGCCAGCAGCTTTGGCAGGGGGCGCGGTGGCTACACCTTC.

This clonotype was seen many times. The CDR3 reads CASTSRDEAFF. Here the CDR3 DNA reads TGTGCCAGCACCTCTCGTGATGAAGCTTTCTTT. The chain links TRBV7-9 to TRBJ1-1; unclear D gene. With 7 bases removed from V and 7 bases from J, the gap between germline ends came to 10 bases. This CDR3 is built from 11 residues. Germline lookup yields CDR1 SEHNR and CDR2 FQNEAQ (reference sequence).

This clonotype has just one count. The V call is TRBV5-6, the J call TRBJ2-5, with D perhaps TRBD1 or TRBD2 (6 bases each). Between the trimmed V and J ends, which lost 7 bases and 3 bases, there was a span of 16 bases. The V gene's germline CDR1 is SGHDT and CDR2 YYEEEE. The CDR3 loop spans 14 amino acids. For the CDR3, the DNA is TGTGCCAGCTTTTTGGGGGGCGGTGAAGAGACCCAGTACTTC. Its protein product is CASFLGGGEETQYF. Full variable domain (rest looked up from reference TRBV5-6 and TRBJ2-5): DAGVTQSPTHLIKTRGQQVTLRCSPKSGHDTVSWYQQALGQGPQFIFQYYEEEERQRGNFPDRFSGHQFPNYSSELNVNALLLGDSALYLCASFLGGGEETQYFGPGTRLLVL.

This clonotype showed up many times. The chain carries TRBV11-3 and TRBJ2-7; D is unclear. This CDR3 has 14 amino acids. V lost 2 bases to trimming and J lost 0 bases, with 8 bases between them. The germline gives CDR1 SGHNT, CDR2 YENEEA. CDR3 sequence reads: CASSLFGDSYEQYF. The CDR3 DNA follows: TGTGCCAGCAGCTTATTCGGCGACTCCTACGAGCAGTACTTC.

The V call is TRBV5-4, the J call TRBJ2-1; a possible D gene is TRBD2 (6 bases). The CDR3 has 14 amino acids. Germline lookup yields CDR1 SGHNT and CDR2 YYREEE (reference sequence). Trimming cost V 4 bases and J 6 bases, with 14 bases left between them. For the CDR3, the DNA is TGTGCCAGCAGCCCGGAGGGCTCTGGCAATGAGCAGTTCTTC. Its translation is CASSPEGSGNEQFF. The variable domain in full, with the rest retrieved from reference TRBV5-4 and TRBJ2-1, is ETGVTQSPTHLIKTRGQQVTLRCSSQSGHNTVSWYQQALGQGPQFIFQYYREEENGRGNFPPRFSGLQFPNYSSELNVNALELDDSALYLCASSPEGSGNEQFFGPGTRLTVL.

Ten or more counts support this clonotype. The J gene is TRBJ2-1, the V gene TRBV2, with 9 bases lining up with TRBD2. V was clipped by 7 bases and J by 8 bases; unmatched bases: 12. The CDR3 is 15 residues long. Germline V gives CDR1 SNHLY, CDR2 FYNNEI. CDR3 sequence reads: CASKSLAGPWDEQFF. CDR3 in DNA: TGTGCCAGCAAGTCCCTAGCGGGACCATGGGATGAGCAGTTCTTC.

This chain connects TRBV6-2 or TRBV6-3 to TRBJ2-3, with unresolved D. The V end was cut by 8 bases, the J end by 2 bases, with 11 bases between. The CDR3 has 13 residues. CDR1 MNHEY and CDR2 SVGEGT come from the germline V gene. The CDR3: CASGTYNTDTQYF. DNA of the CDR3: TGTGCCAGCGGCACGTATAACACAGATACGCAGTATTTT.

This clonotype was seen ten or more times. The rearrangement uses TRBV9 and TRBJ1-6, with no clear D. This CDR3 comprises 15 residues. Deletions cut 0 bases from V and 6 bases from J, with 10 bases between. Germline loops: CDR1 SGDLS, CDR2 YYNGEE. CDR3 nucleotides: TGTGCCAGCAGCGTAGTTGAGGGCCCTAATTCACCCCTCCACTTT. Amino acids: CASSVVEGPNSPLHF.

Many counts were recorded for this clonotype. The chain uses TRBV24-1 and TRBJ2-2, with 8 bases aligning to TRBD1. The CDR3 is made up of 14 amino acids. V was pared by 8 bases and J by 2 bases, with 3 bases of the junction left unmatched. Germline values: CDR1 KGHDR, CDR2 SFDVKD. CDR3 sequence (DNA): TGTGCCACCATGGCAGGGGGCAACACCGGGGAGCTGTTTTTT. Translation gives CATMAGGNTGELFF.

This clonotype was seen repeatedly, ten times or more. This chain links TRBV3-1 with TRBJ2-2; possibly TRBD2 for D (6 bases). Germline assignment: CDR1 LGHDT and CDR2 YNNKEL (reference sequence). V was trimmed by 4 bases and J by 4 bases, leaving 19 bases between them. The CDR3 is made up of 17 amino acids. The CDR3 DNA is TGTGCCAGCAGCCCAGCCTTCGGGGTGCGGGGCACCGGGGAGCTGTTTTTT. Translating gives CASSPAFGVRGTGELFF.

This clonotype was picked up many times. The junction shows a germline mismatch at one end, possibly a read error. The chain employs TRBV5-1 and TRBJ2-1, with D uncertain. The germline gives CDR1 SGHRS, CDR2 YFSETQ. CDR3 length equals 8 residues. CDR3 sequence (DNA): TGCGCCAGCAGCTTAACGCTCTTC. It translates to CASSLTLF.

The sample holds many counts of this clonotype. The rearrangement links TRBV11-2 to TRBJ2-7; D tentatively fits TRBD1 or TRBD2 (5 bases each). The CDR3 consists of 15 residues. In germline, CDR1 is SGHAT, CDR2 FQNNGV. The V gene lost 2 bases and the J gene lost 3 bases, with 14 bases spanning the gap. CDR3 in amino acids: CASSLSVGDVYEQYF. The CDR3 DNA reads TGTGCCAGCAGCTTATCTGTAGGGGACGTCTACGAGCAGTACTTC.

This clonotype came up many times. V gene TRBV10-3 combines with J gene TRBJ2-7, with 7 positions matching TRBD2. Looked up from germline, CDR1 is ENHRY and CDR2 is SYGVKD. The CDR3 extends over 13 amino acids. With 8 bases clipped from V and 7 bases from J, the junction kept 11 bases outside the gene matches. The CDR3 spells CAIGAGPSAEQYF. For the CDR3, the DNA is TGTGCCATCGGAGCGGGGCCCTCCGCGGAGCAGTACTTC.

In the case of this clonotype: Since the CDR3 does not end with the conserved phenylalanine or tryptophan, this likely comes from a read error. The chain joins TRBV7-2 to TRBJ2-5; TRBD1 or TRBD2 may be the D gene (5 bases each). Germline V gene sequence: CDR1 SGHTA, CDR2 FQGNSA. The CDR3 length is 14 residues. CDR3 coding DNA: TGTGCCAGCAGCTTATCGAGGGGCCAAGGGACCCAGTACCTC. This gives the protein CASSLSRGQGTQYL.

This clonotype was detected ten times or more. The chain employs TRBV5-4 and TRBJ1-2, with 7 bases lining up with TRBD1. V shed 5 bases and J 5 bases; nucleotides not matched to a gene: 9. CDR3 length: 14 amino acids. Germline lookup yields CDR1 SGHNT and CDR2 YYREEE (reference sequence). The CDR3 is CASSSQGDRYGYTF. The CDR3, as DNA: TGTGCCAGCAGTTCCCAGGGGGATAGGTATGGCTACACCTTC. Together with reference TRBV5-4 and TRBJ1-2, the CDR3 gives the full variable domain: ETGVTQSPTHLIKTRGQQVTLRCSSQSGHNTVSWYQQALGQGPQFIFQYYREEENGRGNFPPRFSGLQFPNYSSELNVNALELDDSALYLCASSSQGDRYGYTFGSGTRLTVV.